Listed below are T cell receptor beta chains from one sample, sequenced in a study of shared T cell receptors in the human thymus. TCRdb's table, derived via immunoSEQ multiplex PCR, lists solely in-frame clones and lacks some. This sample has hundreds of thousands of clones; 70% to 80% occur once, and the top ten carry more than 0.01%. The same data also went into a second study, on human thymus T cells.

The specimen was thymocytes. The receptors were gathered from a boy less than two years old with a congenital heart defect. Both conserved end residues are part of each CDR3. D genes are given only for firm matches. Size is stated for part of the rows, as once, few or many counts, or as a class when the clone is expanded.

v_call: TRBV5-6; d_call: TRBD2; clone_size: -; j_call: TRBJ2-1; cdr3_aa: CASSSGLASYNEQFF; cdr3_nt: TGTGCCAGCAGCTCCGGACTAGCCTCCTACAATGAGCAGTTCTTC
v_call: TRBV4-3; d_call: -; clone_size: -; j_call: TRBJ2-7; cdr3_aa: CASSQKLRRRGPPYEQYF; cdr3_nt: TGCGCCAGCAGCCAGAAGCTTAGGCGGCGGGGGCCCCCCTACGAGCAGTACTTC
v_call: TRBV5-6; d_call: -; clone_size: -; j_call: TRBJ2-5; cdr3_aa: CASSPGDSLQETQYF; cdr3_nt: TGTGCCAGCAGCCCCGGAGACAGCCTCCAAGAGACCCAGTACTTC
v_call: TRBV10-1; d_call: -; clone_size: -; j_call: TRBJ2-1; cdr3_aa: CASSGAGHPPEFF; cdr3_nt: TGCGCCAGCAGTGGAGCGGGCCACCCCCCGGAGTTCTTC
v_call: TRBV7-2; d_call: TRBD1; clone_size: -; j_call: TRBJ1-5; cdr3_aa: CASSRRRQGGNQPQHF; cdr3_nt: TGTGCCAGCAGCCGCAGAAGACAGGGAGGCAATCAGCCCCAGCATTTT
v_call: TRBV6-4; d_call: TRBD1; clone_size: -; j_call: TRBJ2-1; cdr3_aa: CASSEGCSRQGCIPWNEQFF; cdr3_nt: TGTGCCAGCAGTGAAGGATGCTCGCGACAGGGTTGCATCCCGTGGAATGAGCAGTTCTTC
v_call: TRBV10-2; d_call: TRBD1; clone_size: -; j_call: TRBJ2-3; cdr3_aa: CASSDRGRKDTQYF; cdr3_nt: TGCGCCAGCAGTGACAGGGGGCGGAAAGATACGCAGTATTTT
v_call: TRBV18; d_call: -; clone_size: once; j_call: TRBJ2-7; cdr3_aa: CASSPPEGEGYEQYF; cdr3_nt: TGTGCCAGCTCACCACCGGAGGGGGAGGGGTACGAGCAGTACTTC
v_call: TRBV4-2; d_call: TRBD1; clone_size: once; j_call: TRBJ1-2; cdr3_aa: CASSHFGTAHYGYTF; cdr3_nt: TGTGCCAGCAGCCACTTCGGGACAGCTCACTATGGCTACACCTTC
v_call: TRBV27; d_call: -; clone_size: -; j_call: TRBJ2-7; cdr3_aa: CPSRGRSPYEQYF; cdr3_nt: TGTCCCAGCAGGGGGAGGTCTCCCTACGAGCAGTACTTC
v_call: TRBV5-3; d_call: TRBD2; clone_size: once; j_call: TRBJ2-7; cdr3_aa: CARSFRREDGSYEQYF; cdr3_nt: TGTGCCAGAAGCTTTAGGCGGGAGGATGGCTCCTACGAGCAGTACTTC
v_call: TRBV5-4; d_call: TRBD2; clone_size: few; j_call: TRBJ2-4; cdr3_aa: CASSLSSGGPAKNIQYF; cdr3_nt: TGTGCCAGCAGCTTGAGTAGCGGGGGACCGGCCAAAAACATTCAGTACTTC
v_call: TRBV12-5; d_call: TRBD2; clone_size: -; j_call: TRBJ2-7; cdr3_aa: CASGLPLRAGPTYEQYF; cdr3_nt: TGTGCTAGTGGTTTGCCTCTTCGAGCGGGACCAACCTACGAGCAGTACTTC
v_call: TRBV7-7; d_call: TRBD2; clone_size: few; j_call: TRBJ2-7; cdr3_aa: CASSRTVGASGIMRSYEQYF; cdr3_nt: TGTGCTAGCAGTCGTACGGTTGGGGCTAGCGGGATTATGAGGTCCTACGAGCAGTACTTC
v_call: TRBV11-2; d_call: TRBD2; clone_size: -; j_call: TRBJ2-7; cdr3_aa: CASSLPRLAGREQYF; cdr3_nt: TGTGCCAGCAGCTTACCCAGACTAGCGGGACGCGAGCAGTACTTC
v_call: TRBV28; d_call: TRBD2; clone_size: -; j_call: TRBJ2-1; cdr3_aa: CASSPPGLAGYRNEQFF; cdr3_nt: TGTGCCAGCAGTCCCCCCGGACTAGCGGGGTACCGGAATGAGCAGTTCTTC
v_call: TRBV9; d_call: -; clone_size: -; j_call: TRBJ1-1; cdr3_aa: CASRTVLNTEAFF; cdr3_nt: TGTGCCAGCAGGACAGTTTTGAACACTGAAGCTTTCTTT
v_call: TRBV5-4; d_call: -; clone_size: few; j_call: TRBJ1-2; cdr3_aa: CASSDAREEGYGYTF; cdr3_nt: TGTGCCAGCAGCGATGCCAGGGAAGAAGGCTATGGCTACACCTTC
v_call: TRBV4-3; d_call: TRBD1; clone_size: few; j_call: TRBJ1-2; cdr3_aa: CASSQPGQSYGYTF; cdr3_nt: TGCGCCAGCAGCCAACCGGGACAGAGTTATGGCTACACCTTC
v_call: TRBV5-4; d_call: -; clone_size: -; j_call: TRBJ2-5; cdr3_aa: CASSSLLWGHLRETQYF; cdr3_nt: TGTGCCAGCAGCTCCCTCCTATGGGGACACCTAAGGGAGACCCAGTACTTC
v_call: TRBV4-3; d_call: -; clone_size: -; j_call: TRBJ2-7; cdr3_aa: CASSQDLVGGEQYF; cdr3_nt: TGCGCCAGCAGCCAAGATTTGGTAGGCGGGGAGCAGTACTTC
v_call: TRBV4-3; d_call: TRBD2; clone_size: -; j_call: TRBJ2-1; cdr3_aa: CASSQAGIAGGPLSNEQFF; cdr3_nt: TGCGCCAGCAGCCAAGCGGGAATAGCGGGAGGGCCATTGTCAAATGAGCAGTTCTTC
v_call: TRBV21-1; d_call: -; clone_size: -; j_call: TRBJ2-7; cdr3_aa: CASREAKREVVHEQYF; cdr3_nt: TGTGCCAGCAGAGAGGCAAAGCGGGAGGTCGTCCACGAGCAGTACTTC
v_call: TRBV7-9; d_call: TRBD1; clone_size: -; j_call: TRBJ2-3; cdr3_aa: CASSSGRTGVTDTQYF; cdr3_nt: TGTGCCAGCAGCTCCGGCCGGACAGGGGTCACAGATACGCAGTATTTT
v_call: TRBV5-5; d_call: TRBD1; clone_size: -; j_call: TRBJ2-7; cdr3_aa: CASSSTDRGEQYF; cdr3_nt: TGTGCCAGCAGCTCTACAGACAGGGGTGAGCAGTACTTC
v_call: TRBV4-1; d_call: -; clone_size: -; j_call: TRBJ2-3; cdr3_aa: CASSQAGADTDTQYF; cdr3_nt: TGCGCCAGCAGCCAAGCTGGGGCGGACACAGATACGCAGTATTTT